This is a list of T cell receptor beta chains from one sample in a study of read filtering for tumor transcriptome and immune sequencing. Via MiXCR, TCRdb re-called the reads, giving one row per CDR3 protein. The table lists 94,000 or so distinct CDR3 sequences, about 12% of them singletons. Sequencing was carried out using a population of CD138-negative cells sorted from bone marrow. Source of these receptors: a donor aged 40 or over with multiple myeloma. The CDR3 runs from the conserved cysteine through the conserved F or W. Each record gives: CDR3 DNA, CDR3 protein, clone size, D gene, J gene, V gene. The D gene is left open where the match is weak. The size field is filled for only some rows; it gives once, few, many or a size class.

DNA: TGTGCCAGTTGGAGCGGCGGACCCTACAATGAGCAGTTCTTC
CDR3: CASWSGGPYNEQFF
size: NA
D: NA
J: TRBJ2-1
V: TRBV7-9

DNA: TGTGCCAGTAGTATTACAGGCAATGAGCAGTTCTTC
CDR3: CASSITGNEQFF
size: many
D: NA
J: TRBJ2-1
V: TRBV19

DNA: TGTGCCAGCAGTCCCGGCAGGGCTGATAACTATGGCTACACCTTC
CDR3: CASSPGRADNYGYTF
size: many
D: NA
J: TRBJ1-2
V: TRBV2

DNA: TGCGCCAGCAGCATCGACCGGAACAATGAGCAGTTCTTC
CDR3: CASSIDRNNEQFF
size: many
D: NA
J: TRBJ2-1
V: TRBV5-1

DNA: TGCGCCAGCGGCGGCTCGGTCCTGGGGGAGCAGTTCTTC
CDR3: CASGGSVLGEQFF
size: many
D: NA
J: TRBJ2-1
V: TRBV10-1

DNA: TGTGCCAGCAGCTCAAACAGGGGGCAAAGTTCACCCCTCCACTTT
CDR3: CASSSNRGQSSPLHF
size: NA
D: TRBD1
J: TRBJ1-6
V: TRBV5-5

DNA: TGCAGTGCTAGAGATGCCTCCCCGTTAGCGGGAGGGATGGAAGATACGCAGTATTTT
CDR3: CSARDASPLAGGMEDTQYF
size: many
D: TRBD2
J: TRBJ2-3
V: TRBV20-1

DNA: TGTGCCAGCAGGACTAGCGGGACCCTCTCCTACGAGCAGTACTTC
CDR3: CASRTSGTLSYEQYF
size: many
D: TRBD2
J: TRBJ2-7
V: TRBV6-2/TRBV6-3

DNA: TGTGCCAGCAGCTTTGGGCCCAACACTGAAGCTTTCTTT
CDR3: CASSFGPNTEAFF
size: many
D: NA
J: TRBJ1-1
V: TRBV7-6

DNA: TGTGCCAGCAGCCCCGCGGTTGGGGTTGGAGAGACCCAGTACTTC
CDR3: CASSPAVGVGETQYF
size: many
D: NA
J: TRBJ2-5
V: TRBV14

DNA: TGTGCCAGCAGCCGCGGACGTCCCCCTCTAGAAGCTTTCTTT
CDR3: CASSRGRPPLEAFF
size: many
D: NA
J: TRBJ1-1
V: TRBV6-5

DNA: TGCGCCAGCAGCTTGGCCGACGAGCAGTACTTC
CDR3: CASSLADEQYF
size: many
D: NA
J: TRBJ2-7
V: TRBV5-1

DNA: TGTGCCAGCAGCCAAGATCTGCCCGGGAGGGGGATTGGGACTAATGAAAAACTGTTTTTT
CDR3: CASSQDLPGRGIGTNEKLFF
size: many
D: NA
J: TRBJ1-4
V: TRBV3-1

DNA: TGTGCCAGCAGCTCGATTAAGACTAGCGGGGCCTACGAGCAGTACTTC
CDR3: CASSSIKTSGAYEQYF
size: many
D: TRBD2
J: TRBJ2-7
V: TRBV11-2

DNA: TGCAGCGTGAGTGGATCCTCTGTGAACACTGAAGCTTTCTTT
CDR3: CSVSGSSVNTEAFF
size: many
D: NA
J: TRBJ1-1
V: TRBV29-1

DNA: TGTGCCAGCAGTTCCGCCGGGACAGGATACTACGAGCAGTACTTC
CDR3: CASSSAGTGYYEQYF
size: NA
D: TRBD1
J: TRBJ2-7
V: TRBV28

DNA: TGTGCCAGCAGTATAGGGCACCTCTCCTACGAGCAGTACTTC
CDR3: CASSIGHLSYEQYF
size: many
D: NA
J: TRBJ2-7
V: TRBV7-9

DNA: TGCGCCAGCAGCTGGGGGGGCCCTGAAGCTTTCTTT
CDR3: CASSWGGPEAFF
size: many
D: NA
J: TRBJ1-1
V: TRBV5-1

DNA: TGTGCCAGCAGTTCCACCAAGACAGGGGTGTTCTACAATGAGCAGTTCTTC
CDR3: CASSSTKTGVFYNEQFF
size: many
D: TRBD1
J: TRBJ2-1
V: TRBV27

DNA: TGTGCCAGCAGCTTATCTTCCGGGAACGAGCAGTACTTC
CDR3: CASSLSSGNEQYF
size: many
D: NA
J: TRBJ2-7
V: TRBV11-3

DNA: TGTGCCAGCAGTGACGGGACTAGCGCACACCAAGAGACCCAGTACTTC
CDR3: CASSDGTSAHQETQYF
size: many
D: TRBD2
J: TRBJ2-5
V: TRBV25-1

DNA: TGCAGTGCCATCCCGCCCGGTATCGTCGATCAGCCCCAGCATTTT
CDR3: CSAIPPGIVDQPQHF
size: many
D: NA
J: TRBJ1-5
V: TRBV20-1

DNA: TGTGCCAGCGGGGGACAGTTCTTGGAAAAACTGTTTTTT
CDR3: CASGGQFLEKLFF
size: many
D: TRBD1
J: TRBJ1-4
V: TRBV7-8

DNA: TGTGCCAGTAGTATCCAGCGGGAGAGCTCCTACGAGCAGTACTTC
CDR3: CASSIQRESSYEQYF
size: many
D: TRBD2
J: TRBJ2-7
V: TRBV19

DNA: TGTGCCAGCAGTTTGGGACAGGGTGAAAAACTGTTTTTT
CDR3: CASSLGQGEKLFF
size: many
D: TRBD1
J: TRBJ1-4
V: TRBV12-3/TRBV12-4

DNA: TGTGCCAGCAGCTTTCCTAGCGGGAGCTTTCTCAATGAGCAGTTCTTC
CDR3: CASSFPSGSFLNEQFF
size: many
D: TRBD2
J: TRBJ2-1
V: TRBV7-2

DNA: TGTGCCAGCAGTGAAGCTAGCAGCCCCGGGGAGCTGTTTTTT
CDR3: CASSEASSPGELFF
size: NA
D: NA
J: TRBJ2-2
V: TRBV2

DNA: TGTGCCTGGAAGGCACAGCAGAACACTGAAGCTTTCTTT
CDR3: CAWKAQQNTEAFF
size: many
D: NA
J: TRBJ1-1
V: TRBV30

DNA: TGTGCCAGCTCTTCGGGCGAAAACATTCAGTACTTC
CDR3: CASSSGENIQYF
size: few
D: NA
J: TRBJ2-4
V: TRBV18

DNA: TGCAGCGTTGACGTGTGGGGAGAGACCCAGTACTTC
CDR3: CSVDVWGETQYF
size: few
D: NA
J: TRBJ2-5
V: TRBV29-1

DNA: TGTGCCAGCAGAGAAAGCAATCAGCCCCAGCATTTT
CDR3: CASRESNQPQHF
size: NA
D: NA
J: TRBJ1-5
V: TRBV28

DNA: TGCGCCAGCAGCCAAGATCCAGGGGGCAGCTCCTACAATGAGCAGTTCTTC
CDR3: CASSQDPGGSSYNEQFF
size: many
D: TRBD1
J: TRBJ2-1
V: TRBV4-1

DNA: TGTGCCAGCTCACCGTTGGGACAAGGTAACAATGAGCAGTTCTTC
CDR3: CASSPLGQGNNEQFF
size: many
D: NA
J: TRBJ2-1
V: TRBV18

DNA: TGTGCCAGCAGTCCGCTATACACTAGCAATCAGCCCCAGCATTTT
CDR3: CASSPLYTSNQPQHF
size: many
D: NA
J: TRBJ1-5
V: TRBV6-1

DNA: TGTGCCAGCAGTTTAGGAGTGCCAAATCAGCCCCAGCATTTT
CDR3: CASSLGVPNQPQHF
size: NA
D: NA
J: TRBJ1-5
V: TRBV12-3/TRBV12-4

DNA: TGTGCCAGCAGTCGCCCGGGACTAGCGGATCTCTCCTACAATGAGCAGTTCTTC
CDR3: CASSRPGLADLSYNEQFF
size: many
D: TRBD2
J: TRBJ2-1
V: TRBV11-2

DNA: TGTGCCAGCAGTGATCTTAGCGGGAGGGTCAGCACCGGGGAGCTGTTTTTT
CDR3: CASSDLSGRVSTGELFF
size: many
D: TRBD2
J: TRBJ2-2
V: TRBV2

DNA: TGCAGTGCTAGAGAGGTATCAGCCGGAAACACCATATATTTT
CDR3: CSAREVSAGNTIYF
size: many
D: NA
J: TRBJ1-3
V: TRBV20-1

DNA: TGCGCCAGCAGCCAAGGGGGCCCGGACCCCTACGAGCAGTACTTC
CDR3: CASSQGGPDPYEQYF
size: many
D: NA
J: TRBJ2-7
V: TRBV4-1

DNA: TGTGCCAGCAGTTCTGGACTGTACACAGATACGCAGTATTTT
CDR3: CASSSGLYTDTQYF
size: many
D: NA
J: TRBJ2-3
V: TRBV7-2

DNA: TGCGCCAGCAGCCCCCGAGGGGCGTGGGGGGCCAACGTCCTGACTTTC
CDR3: CASSPRGAWGANVLTF
size: few
D: NA
J: TRBJ2-6
V: TRBV5-1

DNA: TGCAGCGTTGAGGCAGCGGGAAACACCATATATTTT
CDR3: CSVEAAGNTIYF
size: NA
D: NA
J: TRBJ1-3
V: TRBV29-1

DNA: TGTGCCAGCAGTTACGGGCCGGGACCGACGTCTGGGGCCAACGTCCTGACTTTC
CDR3: CASSYGPGPTSGANVLTF
size: many
D: NA
J: TRBJ2-6
V: TRBV6-5

DNA: TGTGCCAGCAGCCGCAGTGGGGATTACGAGCAGTACTTC
CDR3: CASSRSGDYEQYF
size: NA
D: NA
J: TRBJ2-7
V: TRBV6-2/TRBV6-3

DNA: TGTGCCAGCAGCCTCGGGACACTTAGCAATCAGCCCCAGCATTTT
CDR3: CASSLGTLSNQPQHF
size: many
D: NA
J: TRBJ1-5
V: TRBV3-1

DNA: TGTGCCAGCAGTGATTTAGACAGGGTCGGACAGCCCCAGCATTTT
CDR3: CASSDLDRVGQPQHF
size: few
D: TRBD1
J: TRBJ1-5
V: TRBV2

DNA: TGCGCCAGCAGCTGGGGACTGGGAGGAGAGACCCAGTACTTC
CDR3: CASSWGLGGETQYF
size: many
D: NA
J: TRBJ2-5
V: TRBV5-1

DNA: TGTGCCAGCAGGGGCGGATTGAACACTGAAGCTTTCTTT
CDR3: CASRGGLNTEAFF
size: many
D: NA
J: TRBJ1-1
V: TRBV6-2/TRBV6-3

DNA: TGCAGCGTTGATACTAGCGGGAATGCCGGGGAGCTGTTTTTT
CDR3: CSVDTSGNAGELFF
size: many
D: TRBD2
J: TRBJ2-2
V: TRBV29-1

DNA: TGTGCCAGCAGCCGGGCGCCGAGCTCCTACAATGAGCAGTTCTTC
CDR3: CASSRAPSSYNEQFF
size: many
D: NA
J: TRBJ2-1
V: TRBV3-1

DNA: TGCAGCGTTGGTCGAGGGGGGATCTCTGGGGCCAACGTCCTGACTTTC
CDR3: CSVGRGGISGANVLTF
size: many
D: NA
J: TRBJ2-6
V: TRBV29-1

DNA: TGCAGCGTACCGGGACTAGCGGCTAGCACAGATACGCAGTATTTT
CDR3: CSVPGLAASTDTQYF
size: many
D: TRBD2
J: TRBJ2-3
V: TRBV29-1